This is a list of T cell receptor beta chains from one sample in a study of blood T cell repertoires in COVID-19. TCRdb's table, derived via immunoSEQ multiplex PCR, lists solely in-frame clones and lacks some. The table includes approximately 100,000 clones, around 89% detected once. Sequencing was done on a sample of peripheral blood. The source is a human donor with acute or convalescent COVID-19. The donor label of this sample is uncertain. Both conserved end residues are part of each CDR3. A D gene is named only where the DNA matches it firmly. Not every row has a clone size; where given, it reads once, few, many or a size class.

j_call	cdr3_length	clone_size	v_call	d_call	cdr3_nt	cdr3_aa
TRBJ1-6	14	-	TRBV27	-	TGTGCCAGCAGTTTCGGGGGGGTTTATTCACCCCTCCACTTT	CASSFGGVYSPLHF
TRBJ1-2	14	-	TRBV18	TRBD1	TGTGCCAGCTCACAAGGGACAGCTAATAGTGGCTACACCTTC	CASSQGTANSGYTF
TRBJ1-2	14	-	TRBV29-1	-	TGCAGCGTTGCGCCGGGGCGGGGGGAACGGGGCTACACCTTC	CSVAPGRGERGYTF
TRBJ2-2	14	-	TRBV2	-	TGTGCCAGCAGTGACGCAGGATACACCGGGGAGCTGTTTTTT	CASSDAGYTGELFF
TRBJ1-2	14	-	TRBV7-9	-	TGTGCCAGCAGCTACTTAAGAACAGGGTATCGCTACACCTTC	CASSYLRTGYRYTF
TRBJ2-1	14	-	TRBV30	-	TGTGCCTGGAGTGTACGTCTAGATTTCAATGAGCAGTTCTTC	CAWSVRLDFNEQFF
TRBJ2-7	16	-	TRBV10-3	TRBD2	TGTGCCATCAGGGGGGGGTTTGGTAGCGTAACCTACGAGCAGTACTTC	CAIRGGFGSVTYEQYF
TRBJ2-4	15	-	TRBV5-1	TRBD2	TGCGCCAGCACTCGGGGAGCGGGGGTGGCGGACATTCAGTACTTC	CASTRGAGVADIQYF
TRBJ2-5	16	-	TRBV5-6	TRBD2	TGTGCCAGCAGCACGGGACTAGCGGGGCCTCAAGAGACCCAGTACTTC	CASSTGLAGPQETQYF
TRBJ2-1	12	-	TRBV6-6	TRBD2	TGTGCCAGCGCTAGCGGGAGAGAAGAGCAGTTCTTC	CASASGREEQFF
TRBJ1-3	16	-	TRBV15	-	TGTGCCACCAGCAGAACCGCGACGGGGTCTGGAAACACCATATATTTT	CATSRTATGSGNTIYF
TRBJ2-1	15	-	TRBV5-1	TRBD2	TGCGCCAGCAGCTTGGCTAGCGGGGGCGGGAATGAGCAGTTCTTC	CASSLASGGGNEQFF
TRBJ2-7	17	few	TRBV21-1	-	TGTGCCAGCAGCAAAGTCCGACCGGGACAGGGTATCTACGAGCAGTACTTC	CASSKVRPGQGIYEQYF
TRBJ1-1	14	-	TRBV6-5	TRBD1	TGTGCCAGCAGCAACAGGGGGCAGGTGACTGAAGCTTTCTTT	CASSNRGQVTEAFF
TRBJ2-3	14	-	TRBV4-2	-	TGTGCCAGCAGCCATACAGGAAGCACAGATACGCAGTATTTT	CASSHTGSTDTQYF
TRBJ1-5	17	-	TRBV5-4	TRBD1	TGTGCCAGCAGCCATTCGAGACAGGGGGACGGCAATCAGCCCCAGCATTTT	CASSHSRQGDGNQPQHF
TRBJ1-2	17	-	TRBV19	-	TGTGCCAGTAGTATCAATCCACGTGAGGGCTACAACTATGGCTACACCTTC	CASSINPREGYNYGYTF
TRBJ1-1	15	-	TRBV9	-	TGTGCCAGCAGCGAGTCGACTTCTTCGAACACTGAAGCTTTCTTT	CASSESTSSNTEAFF
TRBJ2-1	14	-	TRBV5-1	TRBD1	TGCGCCAGCAGTTTGGGGACAGACTACAATGAGCAGTTCTTC	CASSLGTDYNEQFF
TRBJ1-6	15	-	TRBV3-1/TRBV3-2	-	TGTGCCAGCAGCCAAGCGGGGTCCCCCAATTCACCCCTCCACTTT	CASSQAGSPNSPLHF
TRBJ1-2	17	-	TRBV7-6	TRBD1	TGTGCCAGCAGCTTATTTACAGGGGGATATACTAACTATGGCTACACCTTC	CASSLFTGGYTNYGYTF
TRBJ2-2	15	-	TRBV28	-	TGTGCCAGCAGTTTATCATGGGCTAACACCGGGGAGCTGTTTTTT	CASSLSWANTGELFF
TRBJ1-1	15	-	TRBV2	TRBD1	TGTGCCAGCAGTGCCGGGACAGGGCTTGGCACTGAAGCTTTCTTT	CASSAGTGLGTEAFF
TRBJ1-2	17	-	TRBV4-1	TRBD1	TGCGCCAGCAGCCAAGACCCCCGACCCGGGACAGGGGATGGCTACACCTTC	CASSQDPRPGTGDGYTF
TRBJ1-1	16	-	TRBV7-8	TRBD1	TGTGCCAGCAGCTTAAGGGACAGGCTCATGAACACTGAAGCTTTCTTT	CASSLRDRLMNTEAFF
TRBJ2-7	16	-	TRBV6-2/TRBV6-3	-	TGTGCCAGCAGTTACTCGATTATTCTAGGTACTTACGAGCAGTACTTC	CASSYSIILGTYEQYF